Listed here are 8 T cell receptor beta chains from one sample, sequenced in a study of identical twins. TCRdb redid the calling of the 5' RACE reads with MiXCR, one entry per CDR3 protein. The table lists about 790,000 distinct CDR3 sequences, around a sixth of them singletons. The sample was also reused in another study, on T cells expressing NK-cell markers.

Sequenced sample: PBMCs. Receptors were obtained from a young woman in good health.

This clonotype has just a few counts. The chain joins TRBV20-1 to TRBJ2-5; TRBD1 is a possible D gene (5 bases). The CDR3 spans 14 residues. Germline V gene lookup returns CDR1 DFQATT and CDR2 SNEGSKA (reference sequence). V gave up 5 bases and J gave up 3 bases, with 16 bases separating them. The DNA of the CDR3 is TGCAGTGCTTCCCTCGTGCAGGGAAAAGAGACCCAGTACTTC. Residues: CSASLVQGKETQYF.

A few counts support this clonotype. The chain uses TRBV7-2 and TRBJ1-1; D gene unclear. Per germline, CDR1 SGHTA and CDR2 FQGNSA. There are 13 residues in the CDR3. V was cut by 7 bases and J by 4 bases, with 13 bases left in between. The CDR3 bases are TGTGCCAGCAACCCTCGTAAAGGCACTGAAGCTTTCTTT. This sequence encodes CASNPRKGTEAFF.

There are a few counts of this clonotype. V usage is TRBV20-1 and J usage is TRBJ1-1, with D possibly TRBD1 on 5 matching bases. The CDR3 has 13 amino acids. CDR1 and CDR2 from the germline V gene are DFQATT and SNEGSKA (reference sequence). The V end lost 5 bases, the J end lost 0 bases, and 10 bases lay between the germline ends. For the CDR3, the DNA is TGCAGTGCTGTTCGGGGCATGAACACTGAAGCTTTCTTT. It yields the protein CSAVRGMNTEAFF.

V is TRBV27 and J is TRBJ2-3; D tentatively reads TRBD1 or TRBD2 (6 bases each). V was shortened by 6 bases and J by 4 bases, with 20 bases between the two germline ends. Germline V lookup: CDR1 MNHEY, CDR2 SMNVEV (reference sequence). CDR3 size: 16 residues. CDR3 sequence (DNA): TGTGCCAGCAGCCCCGAACGGGGGCTAGAGGCAGATACGCAGTATTTT. The encoded protein is CASSPERGLEADTQYF.

This rearrangement joins TRBV7-9 to TRBJ1-2, with 7 bases identical to TRBD1. CDR3 length: 16 residues. From germline, CDR1 is SEHNR and CDR2 FQNEAQ (reference sequence). The V gene end was trimmed by 2 bases and the J gene end by 0 bases; junction bases not matched to a gene: 6. The CDR3 DNA is TGTGCCAGCAGCTTATTGGCACAGGGGACTAACTATGGCTACACCTTC. Translating gives CASSLLAQGTNYGYTF. Variable domain in full (rest from reference TRBV7-9 and TRBJ1-2): DTGVSQNPRHKITKRGQNVTFRCDPISEHNRLYWYRQTLGQGPEFLTYFQNEAQLEKSRLLSDRFSAERPKGSFSTLEIQRTEQGDSAMYLCASSLLAQGTNYGYTFGSGTRLTVV.

This chain connects TRBV20-1 to TRBJ1-2; no clear D. The CDR3 totals 13 residues. V lost 1 base and J 8 bases, leaving 14 bases between the germline ends. The germline CDR1 and CDR2 sequences are DFQATT and SNEGSKA (reference sequence). For the CDR3, the DNA is TGCAGTGCTAGAGTGAGGGATCGGTACGGCTACACCTTC. Protein product: CSARVRDRYGYTF.

This chain uses TRBV24-1 with TRBJ1-2, with D unresolved. Per the germline V gene, CDR1 is KGHDR and CDR2 is SFDVKD. The CDR3 runs 14 residues. Trimming cost V 3 bases and J 2 bases, with 9 bases left between them. CDR3 sequence: CATSDPGRNYGYTF. CDR3 DNA sequence: TGTGCCACCAGTGATCCAGGACGGAACTATGGCTACACCTTC.

This rearrangement joins TRBV5-1 to TRBJ2-2, with 9 bases matching TRBD2. The J segment lost 5 bases and the V segment lost 2 bases, leaving 4 bases of the junction unmatched. The CDR3 is 15 amino acids. Germline CDR1 and CDR2: SGHRS and YFSETQ. CDR3 in DNA: TGCGCCAGCAGCTTCTCGACTAGCGGTACCGGGGAGCTGTTTTTT. Residues: CASSFSTSGTGELFF.